This note documents a single TCR beta chain sequence. Its specificity is unknown. There were likely unrecorded immune exposures, though donors were nominally healthy when sampled. This PCR relied on a set of 60 Vbeta primers and 13 Jbeta primers. Assay used: immunoSEQ multiplex PCR; TCRdb lists only in-frame clones, some missing. The repertoire has more than 120,000 clones, approximately 79% of them found once; the top ten carry less than 3.5%. This sample was included in a study of cytomegalovirus exposure and HLA in healthy donors. Study results and limitations: For most TCR sequences rarity was the rule, although some public TCRs occurred in many donors. Presence/absence comparisons presumed near-even sequencing depth among donors. A previous analysis found most TCR beta V segments productive roughly 87% or roughly 30% of the time.

Specimen: PBMCs. The receptor comes from a woman aged 25-40 years in good health and CMV-seronegative.

The CDR3 bases are TGCGCCAGCAGCCCGGGACTAGCGGGGGGCAATGAGCAGTTCTTC. Translated: CASSPGLAGGNEQFF. The chain uses TRBV5-1 and TRBJ2-1; 15 nucleotides agree with TRBD2. The V and J ends lost 4 bases and 6 bases, in that order; junction bases with no gene match: 2. There are 15 residues in the CDR3. CDR1 and CDR2 (germline): SGHRS, YFSETQ.